The rows below give T cell receptor beta chains drawn from one sample of a study of metastatic and nonmetastatic thyroid tumors. TCRdb re-called the PCR reads through MiXCR. The table lists over 12,000 clones, roughly 25% of them singletons. Specimen: tumor tissue. The receptors derive from a female donor with papillary thyroid cancer or a benign thyroid nodule (not recorded which). Some clones in this sample may be carry-over from other donors' samples. Both conserved end residues are part of each CDR3. Each record gives: V gene, clone size, D gene, J gene, CDR3 DNA, CDR3 protein. D genes are given only for firm matches. Size tells how often a clone was seen (once, few, many) or the class of an expanded clone, and some rows leave it out.

V: TRBV6-2/TRBV6-3
size: large
D: NA
J: TRBJ1-5
DNA: TGTGCCAGCAGTTTTCGGGCCATAAAGGGACAGCCCCAGCATTTT
CDR3: CASSFRAIKGQPQHF

V: TRBV7-7
size: many
D: TRBD2
J: TRBJ2-1
DNA: TGTGCTAGCAGCTTAGGAGCGGGAAGTGGCAATGAGCAGTTCTTC
CDR3: CASSLGAGSGNEQFF

V: TRBV5-6
size: many
D: NA
J: TRBJ1-4
DNA: TGTGCCGGCAGCACCTTGGGAGCCGGGGAAAAACTGTTTTTT
CDR3: CAGSTLGAGEKLFF

V: TRBV2
size: once
D: NA
J: TRBJ2-7
DNA: TGTGCCAGCAGCGCCCAACAGGGACGTGGGTCATACAAGCAGTACTTC
CDR3: CASSAQQGRGSYKQYF

V: TRBV6-1
size: few
D: TRBD1
J: TRBJ1-4
DNA: TGTGCCAGCAGTGTATTCGGGACAGGGGATGAAAAACTGTTTTTT
CDR3: CASSVFGTGDEKLFF

V: TRBV5-1
size: few
D: NA
J: TRBJ2-3
DNA: TGCGCCACCTCGGTCCAGGGTACAGATACGCAGTATTTT
CDR3: CATSVQGTDTQYF

V: TRBV12-3/TRBV12-4
size: medium-sized
D: NA
J: TRBJ1-2
DNA: TGTGCCAGCAGTTTTCGGGAGGGGAGCGGCTATGGCTACACCTTC
CDR3: CASSFREGSGYGYTF

V: TRBV5-8
size: NA
D: NA
J: TRBJ2-7
DNA: TGTGCCATCAGCTTGGCCTGTACAGGGTCGGGGTACGAGCAGTACTTC
CDR3: CAISLACTGSGYEQYF

V: TRBV28
size: NA
D: TRBD1
J: TRBJ1-2
DNA: TGTGCCAGCAGTTGGACAGGGACGAAGTATGGCTACACCTTC
CDR3: CASSWTGTKYGYTF

V: TRBV7-9
size: NA
D: NA
J: TRBJ2-1
DNA: TGTGCCAGCACCTCTCGAAATAACAATGAGCATTTCTTC
CDR3: CASTSRNNNEHFF

V: TRBV6-2/TRBV6-3
size: few
D: NA
J: TRBJ1-2
DNA: TGTGCCAGCAGTTACTCGAAGAGGACTCAGGGTGGCTACACCTTC
CDR3: CASSYSKRTQGGYTF

V: TRBV3-1
size: many
D: TRBD2
J: TRBJ2-5
DNA: TGTGCCAGCAGCCACATGGGACTAGCGTACAAAGAGACCCAGTACTTC
CDR3: CASSHMGLAYKETQYF

V: TRBV6-1
size: medium-sized
D: TRBD2
J: TRBJ2-2
DNA: TGTGCCAGCAGTTTGGGGGGGAGGGAGCTGTTTTTT
CDR3: CASSLGGRELFF

V: TRBV20-1
size: medium-sized
D: NA
J: TRBJ2-7
DNA: TGCAGTGCCCAGAGGGGACGAACAGCCTACGAGCAGTACTTC
CDR3: CSAQRGRTAYEQYF

V: TRBV6-1
size: NA
D: TRBD1
J: TRBJ1-3
DNA: TGTGCCAGCAGTGAAGAAACAGGGGCAGGAAACACCATATATTTT
CDR3: CASSEETGAGNTIYF

V: TRBV7-2
size: many
D: NA
J: TRBJ1-6
DNA: TGTGCCAGCAGCTTGGTTACAGCTAATTCACCCCTCCACTTT
CDR3: CASSLVTANSPLHF

V: TRBV5-1
size: NA
D: TRBD2
J: TRBJ2-7
DNA: TGCGCCAGCAGCTTGGCGGGTAGTGGGAGGGTGTACGAGCAGTACTTC
CDR3: CASSLAGSGRVYEQYF

V: TRBV20-1
size: NA
D: NA
J: TRBJ1-1
DNA: TGCAGTGCTCCAGACCAGAACACTGAAGCTTTCTTT
CDR3: CSAPDQNTEAFF

V: TRBV27
size: NA
D: TRBD2
J: TRBJ2-1
DNA: TGTGCCAGCTGGCTAGGGACTAGACCCAATGAGCAGTTCTTC
CDR3: CASWLGTRPNEQFF

V: TRBV4-1
size: NA
D: NA
J: TRBJ2-7
DNA: TGCGCCAGCAGCCAAAGTGGCCAGCATTACTTC
CDR3: CASSQSGQHYF

V: TRBV10-1
size: medium-sized
D: NA
J: TRBJ1-1
DNA: TGCGCCAGCAGTGATGGGGGCACTGAAGCTTTCTTT
CDR3: CASSDGGTEAFF

V: TRBV28
size: few
D: NA
J: TRBJ1-5
DNA: TGTGCCAGCAGTTCCCGGAGGGGTCAGTCCAATCAGCCCCAGCATTTT
CDR3: CASSSRRGQSNQPQHF

V: TRBV10-1
size: many
D: TRBD2
J: TRBJ2-4
DNA: TGCGCCAGCAGTGAGTCGCCCCCAGGACTAGCGGGAGCGGGGAACATTCAGTACTTC
CDR3: CASSESPPGLAGAGNIQYF

V: TRBV28
size: medium-sized
D: NA
J: TRBJ1-5
DNA: TGTGCCAGCAGTTTTCGGAGCAGTAGCAATCAGCCCCAGCATTTT
CDR3: CASSFRSSSNQPQHF

V: TRBV7-2
size: medium-sized
D: NA
J: TRBJ2-1
DNA: TGTGCCAGCAGCTTACTGGGGACTGAGCAGTTCTTC
CDR3: CASSLLGTEQFF

V: TRBV12-3/TRBV12-4
size: NA
D: TRBD2
J: TRBJ2-1
DNA: TGTGCCAGCAGTTTTCTCGGGACTAGCGGGAGGTGGCAGTTCTTC
CDR3: CASSFLGTSGRWQFF

V: TRBV30
size: medium-sized
D: TRBD1
J: TRBJ2-5
DNA: TGTGCCGGGACAGGGAATCGTAAGAAGACCCAGTACTTC
CDR3: CAGTGNRKKTQYF

V: TRBV20-1
size: NA
D: NA
J: TRBJ2-7
DNA: TGCAGTGCTCGCCGGGACTCCTACGAGCAGTACTTC
CDR3: CSARRDSYEQYF

V: TRBV12-3/TRBV12-4
size: medium-sized
D: TRBD2
J: TRBJ2-1
DNA: TGTGCCAGCAGTTTTCTCGGGACTAGCGGGAGGGAGCAGTTCTTC
CDR3: CASSFLGTSGREQFF

V: TRBV28
size: NA
D: NA
J: TRBJ1-2
DNA: TGTGCCACCTCAGACAAGCACTATGGCTACACCTTC
CDR3: CATSDKHYGYTF

V: TRBV12-3/TRBV12-4
size: medium-sized
D: NA
J: TRBJ2-1
DNA: TGTGCCAGCAGTTTAAGGCCTGTCGATGAGCAGTTCTTC
CDR3: CASSLRPVDEQFF

V: TRBV5-5
size: NA
D: NA
J: TRBJ2-7
DNA: TGTGCCAGCAGTGCTAACCCGAGACAGGTCACCTACGAGCAGTACTTC
CDR3: CASSANPRQVTYEQYF

V: TRBV6-5
size: NA
D: NA
J: TRBJ1-1
DNA: TGTGCCAGCAGTGACTCTAGTATGACTGAAGCTTTCTTT
CDR3: CASSDSSMTEAFF

V: TRBV27
size: NA
D: NA
J: TRBJ1-1
DNA: TGTGCCAGCAGAACAGCGAACACTGAAGCTTTCTTT
CDR3: CASRTANTEAFF

V: TRBV20-1
size: NA
D: NA
J: TRBJ2-3
DNA: TGCAGTGCACCGACAGGCTCCGGCACAGATACGCAGTATTTT
CDR3: CSAPTGSGTDTQYF

V: TRBV7-2
size: many
D: NA
J: TRBJ2-4
DNA: TGTGCCAGCAGCTTAACGGGTAGACAGGCGATGAGGGCCAAAAACATTCAGTACTTC
CDR3: CASSLTGRQAMRAKNIQYF

V: TRBV29-1
size: few
D: NA
J: TRBJ2-3
DNA: TGCAGTGCTAGAACAGGGTTCGAGTCATCAAGGACAGATACGCAGTATTTT
CDR3: CSARTGFESSRTDTQYF

V: TRBV5-4
size: many
D: NA
J: TRBJ1-2
DNA: TGTGCCAGCAGCCGCGGGGCCTCAGCTAGGTATGGCTACACCTTC
CDR3: CASSRGASARYGYTF

V: TRBV12-3/TRBV12-4
size: NA
D: NA
J: TRBJ2-7
DNA: TGTGCCAGCAGTTTAATCGGGAGCGAGCAGTACTTC
CDR3: CASSLIGSEQYF

V: TRBV5-4
size: many
D: TRBD2
J: TRBJ2-5
DNA: TGTGCCAGCAGCTTGCCGAGCGGGGGCCAAGAGACCCAGTACTTC
CDR3: CASSLPSGGQETQYF

V: TRBV7-2
size: many
D: NA
J: TRBJ2-1
DNA: TGTGCCAGCAGCACACTAGGACTCTCCTACAATGAGCAGTTCTTC
CDR3: CASSTLGLSYNEQFF

V: TRBV11-2
size: NA
D: NA
J: TRBJ1-4
DNA: TGTGCCAGCAGCCTCAGTCCCACAACTAATGAAAAACTGTTTTTT
CDR3: CASSLSPTTNEKLFF

V: TRBV10-3
size: many
D: TRBD2
J: TRBJ2-2
DNA: TGTGCCATCAGTGCGGCGGGAGACACCGGGGAGCTGTTTTTT
CDR3: CAISAAGDTGELFF

V: TRBV20-1
size: once
D: NA
J: TRBJ2-7
DNA: TGCAGTGCTAGAGGCGGTAATTCTGTTTACGAGCAGTACTTC
CDR3: CSARGGNSVYEQYF

V: TRBV11-2
size: NA
D: NA
J: TRBJ2-2
DNA: TGTGCCAGCAGGGAGGGGAGGTGGGAGGCGAACACCGGGGAGCTGTTTTTT
CDR3: CASREGRWEANTGELFF

V: TRBV20-1
size: NA
D: NA
J: TRBJ1-6
DNA: TGCAGTGCTAATCCTGGGACCGTGGATAATTCACCCCTCCACTTT
CDR3: CSANPGTVDNSPLHF

V: TRBV19
size: medium-sized
D: TRBD2
J: TRBJ2-3
DNA: TGTGCCAGTAGTATATCGGGGGGTACCACAGATACGCAGTATTTT
CDR3: CASSISGGTTDTQYF

V: TRBV5-1
size: many
D: NA
J: TRBJ2-1
DNA: TGCGCCAGCAGCTCTGACAGTTACAATGAGCAGTTCTTC
CDR3: CASSSDSYNEQFF

V: TRBV4-2
size: many
D: TRBD2
J: TRBJ2-5
DNA: TGTGCCAGCAGCCAAGATCTAGGACTAGCGGGAATATCAGAGACCCAGTACTTC
CDR3: CASSQDLGLAGISETQYF